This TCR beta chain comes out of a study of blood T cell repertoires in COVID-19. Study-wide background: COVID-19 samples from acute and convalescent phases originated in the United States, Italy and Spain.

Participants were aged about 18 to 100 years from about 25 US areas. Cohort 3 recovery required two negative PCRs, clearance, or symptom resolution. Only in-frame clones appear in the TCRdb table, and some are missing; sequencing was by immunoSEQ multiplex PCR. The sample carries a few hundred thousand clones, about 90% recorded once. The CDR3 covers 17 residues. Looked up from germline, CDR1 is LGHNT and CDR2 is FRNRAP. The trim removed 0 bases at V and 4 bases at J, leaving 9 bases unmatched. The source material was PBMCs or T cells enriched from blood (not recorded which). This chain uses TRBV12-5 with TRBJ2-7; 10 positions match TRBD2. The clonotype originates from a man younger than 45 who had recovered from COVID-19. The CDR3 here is CASGLVGTSEISYEQYF. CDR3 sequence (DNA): TGTGCTAGTGGTTTGGTGGGGACTAGCGAAATTTCATACGAGCAGTACTTC.